These 3 T cell receptor beta chains share one sample of origin, sequenced in a study of T-cell memory formation after mild COVID-19. MiXCR, run by TCRdb on the 5' RACE reads, gives a single entry per CDR3 protein. The data contain 160,000 or so distinct CDR3 sequences, about a third of them singletons. The sequenced material came from PBMCs or a T cell subset sorted from them (not recorded which). These receptors all stem from an adult woman who had mild COVID-19 (a few samples of this study predate the infection). Cell type and time point are not known.

The J gene is TRBJ1-2, the V gene TRBV13, with 10 bases matching TRBD1. J was trimmed by 4 bases and V by 4 bases; bases with no gene match: 6. Per germline, CDR1 PRHDT and CDR2 FYEKMQ (reference sequence). CDR3 length equals 15 residues. The CDR3 DNA is TGTGCCAGCAGCTCCGGGGACAGGGGATCCTATGGCTACACCTTC. Amino acids: CASSSGDRGSYGYTF.

V and J are TRBV6-5 and TRBJ2-7; 9 bases align to TRBD2. Losses at the gene ends were 6 bases for V and 3 bases for J; bases not matched to a gene: 9. Germline V CDR1 and CDR2: MNHEY, SVGAGI. CDR3 length: 15 amino acids. This CDR3 is CASRFSGSPLYEQYF. In DNA, the CDR3 is TGTGCCAGCAGATTTAGCGGGAGCCCGCTCTACGAGCAGTACTTC.

This clonotype was seen more than once but under ten times. CDR3 bases: TGTGCCAGCAGCCAGGCGACGCGTGGAACTGAAGCTTTCTTT. This gives the protein CASSQATRGTEAFF. The chain carries TRBV3-1 and TRBJ1-1; D is undetermined. Germline V gene lookup returns CDR1 LGHDT and CDR2 YNNKEL (reference sequence). V was shortened by 3 bases and J by 5 bases, with 13 bases between the two germline ends. CDR3 size: 14 residues. Drawing the rest from reference TRBV3-1 and TRBJ1-1, the complete variable domain is DTAVSQTPKYLVTQMGNDKSIKCEQNLGHDTMYWYKQDSKKFLKIMFSYNNKELIINETVPNRFSPKSPDKAHLNLHINSLELGDSAVYFCASSQATRGTEAFFGQGTRLTVV.